The clone carrying this T cell receptor beta chain was recorded a few times. Its target is not known. Primers used in a second PCR of roughly 6 to 12 cycles were a sample-barcoded 5' primer and a J-beta primer mix. TCRdb re-called the 5' RACE reads with MiXCR, one entry per CDR3 protein. The sample consists of 270,000 or so distinct CDR3 sequences, roughly 26% of them appearing once. Isolated per sample were at least 7 million PBMCs. This CDR3 has 15 amino acids. Germline assignment: CDR1 LGHNA and CDR2 YSLEER. Trimming left V 3 bases short and J 1 base short, with 12 bases between. The record originates from a study of blood T cells in healthy people across ages. Study outcomes and limitations: Across samples, TCR beta diversity tracked strongly with naive T cell percentage. Per million T cells, the diversity of TCR beta decreased roughly linearly as age advanced.

The gene calls are TRBV4-3 and TRBJ1-1; D possibly corresponds to TRBD1 (5 bases). The specimen sequenced was blood. This receptor was identified in a woman aged 70 to 79 in good health. Here the CDR3 reads CASSQEGTGNTEAFF. DNA of the CDR3: TGCGCCAGCAGCCAGGAGGGGACTGGGAACACTGAAGCTTTCTTT.